This T cell receptor beta chain was recovered during a study of B cell selection in AIRE deficiency. This clone appeared once. Sorting defined conventional CD4 T cells as CD4+CD127+. Unrelated healthy donors provided the controls. The data were produced by immunoSEQ multiplex PCR, yet TCRdb's version contains in-frame clones alone and is incomplete. The sample records 20,000 to 30,000 clones, about 96% being singletons. This receptor was obtained from a human donor in good health. The sample was CD4+CD127+ conventional T cells sorted from PBMCs.

The CDR3 nucleotides are TGCGCCAGCAGCCTCATGACAGGGGGAACTGAAGCTTTCTTT. Protein product: CASSLMTGGTEAFF. This chain connects TRBV4-1 to TRBJ1-1; 9 positions match TRBD1. V trimming: 4 bases; J trimming: 5 bases; junction bases outside the gene matches: 5. Germline V CDR1 and CDR2: MGHRA, YSYEKL. The CDR3 runs 14 residues.